This TCR beta chain was identified during a study of post-analysis software for immune sequencing data (dated by TCRdb to the mid-2010s). Looking at the study overall: Recorded disease courses included relapsing-remitting, secondary progressive and progressive-relapsing multiple sclerosis, with some patients lacking subtype annotation. The patient repertoires were set against under 13 previously published healthy control repertoires from donors whose ages ranged from roughly 6 to 25 years. A subset of samples was prepared in parallel using single-end sample barcoding, then pooled and co-amplified after Illumina adapter ligation. Findings and caveats that apply to the study as a whole: Significantly higher frequencies in patients than in controls were found for five or six TRBV segments, including TRBV5-6, TRBV5-1 and TRBV20-1. Significantly lower normalized Chao1 diversity was found in multiple sclerosis patients than in controls, suggesting substantial peripheral T-cell clonal expansion. The control group was slightly older than the multiple sclerosis patient group. Direct clustering with F measure showed strong co-clustering of samples prepared in the same batch, prompting a batch-effect correction.

Libraries were built with PCR. The run used an Illumina HiSeq 2500. Unique molecular identifiers were incorporated into TCR beta cDNA libraries to reduce PCR and sequencing biases. Approximately 500,000 cDNA molecules were obtained per 1 to 10 million input T cells, so each molecule approximated one T cell. The same protocol used for the earlier healthy control dataset was applied to prepare and sequence the patient libraries. Within a given batch, samples were prepared together, multiplexed and sequenced on the same HiSeq lane. On the study's bioinformatics: Raw barcoded reads were processed with MIGEC, discarding single-read molecular identifier groups before consensus assembly and CDR3 extraction. VDJtools was used for post-analysis of the clonotype tables, with diversity normalized by down-sampling every dataset to the smallest sample size. Repertoire overlap clustering matched CDR3 amino acid but not nucleotide sequences to correct batch-related cross-sample contamination. The public reads were reprocessed in TCRdb via fastp at Q25 and MiXCR, keeping in-frame beta chains. Under each unique CDR3 protein, matching rows form one entry showing the most common genes and DNA. Clone size and V and J calls follow TCRdb, not the original study. For this sample there are about 180,000 distinct CDR3 sequences; over 25% appear just once. The top ten hold approximately 1.5% of the sample.

Its CDR3 holds 16 amino acids, cysteine through phenylalanine. Just CDR3 DNA is preserved here, 48 bases in frame from base 1. TCR beta repertoires were profiled from peripheral blood of over 10 young patients with multiple sclerosis to demonstrate the VDJtools post-analysis software. The multiple sclerosis patients were children and adolescents ranging in age from roughly 6 to 15 years. Note on this clonotype: The antigen it binds to is not known. There are no base qualities to consult, and no much larger clone falls within one base.

The rearrangement joined TRBV12-3 or TRBV12-4 to TRBJ2-4, with 7 junctional bases fitting TRBD2. The J call may be wrong; the DNA end is better matched by TRBJ2-7. The sequencing input was blood. The TCR originated in a girl aged 10 to 17 with multiple sclerosis. The nucleotide sequence is given as TGTGCCAGCAGTTTCACCCTAGGACGGGGGGTCCACGAGCAGTACTTC. Translated, this gives CASSFTLGRGVHEQYF.